These 32 T cell receptor beta chains were sequenced from one sample in a study of blood T cell repertoires in COVID-19. Clones were sequenced by immunoSEQ multiplex PCR, and TCRdb holds only the in-frame ones, with some missing. Of 20,000 to 30,000 clones in the sample, 89% were seen once. Sequences were obtained from peripheral blood. Every receptor here comes from a human donor in a cohort sampled during active COVID-19.

V gene TRBV16 combines with J gene TRBJ2-1; TRBD2 aligns across 10 bases. Germline lookup yields CDR1 KGHSY and CDR2 FQNENV. The trim removed 2 bases at V and 4 bases at J, leaving 5 bases unmatched. The CDR3 length is 16 residues. For the CDR3, the DNA is TGTGCCAGCAGCCAACTCGATAGCGGGGGGTACAATGAGCAGTTCTTC. It codes for CASSQLDSGGYNEQFF.

The rearrangement joins TRBV5-1 to TRBJ2-3, with 11 positions matching TRBD2. Germline lookup yields CDR1 SGHRS and CDR2 YFSETQ. With V trimmed by 6 bases and J by 1 base, 1 base remained unmatched. The CDR3 is 14 residues long. CDR3 protein: CASTLAGGTDTQYF. For the CDR3, the DNA is TGCGCCAGCACACTAGCGGGGGGCACAGATACGCAGTATTTT.

This chain connects TRBV5-3 to TRBJ2-2, with TRBD1 matching 9 bases. TRBV5-3 is classed as an ORF, of uncertain function. Trimming took 4 bases from V and 0 from J; bases not matched to a gene: 10. This CDR3 contains 18 residues. The CDR3 here is CARSLTGGDPANTGELFF. In DNA form, the CDR3 reads TGTGCCAGAAGCCTGACAGGGGGAGACCCCGCGAACACCGGGGAGCTGTTTTTT.

The gene calls are TRBV5-1 and TRBJ2-7; 9 positions agree with TRBD1. From germline, CDR1 is SGHRS and CDR2 YFSETQ. Trimming at V came to 5 bases and at J to 3 bases, leaving 6 bases not matched to a gene. The CDR3 spans 14 residues. The CDR3 sequence is CASRSGTGLYEQYF. CDR3 DNA: TGCGCCAGCAGATCCGGGACAGGGCTCTACGAGCAGTACTTC. Filled out from reference TRBV5-1 and TRBJ2-7, the complete variable domain reads KAGVTQTPRYLIKTRGQQVTLSCSPISGHRSVSWYQQTPGQGLQFLFEYFSETQRNKGNFPGRFSGRQFSNSRSEMNVSTLELGDSALYLCASRSGTGLYEQYFGPGTRLTVT.

V and J are TRBV12-3 or TRBV12-4 and TRBJ2-2; the D is unclear. The CDR3 is 13 amino acids. V gave up 6 bases and J gave up 0 bases, with 5 bases separating them. This chain's CDR3 is CASRLTNTGELFF. Written as DNA, the CDR3 is TGTGCCAGCAGGCTAACGAACACCGGGGAGCTGTTTTTT.

The V and J genes are TRBV14 and TRBJ2-7; weak D call: TRBD2 (6 bases). V shed 0 bases and J shed 2 bases, with 11 bases lying between them. Germline V gene lookup returns CDR1 SGHDN and CDR2 FVKESK. This CDR3 is built from 15 residues. The CDR3 DNA is TGTGCCAGCAGCCAAGATGCGGGGAGCGCCTACGAGCAGTACTTC. This encodes CASSQDAGSAYEQYF.

The chain uses TRBV6-5 and TRBJ2-4; 8 bases are shared with TRBD1. Germline assignment: CDR1 MNHEY and CDR2 SVGAGI. Trimming took 5 bases from V and 1 from J; bases not matched to a gene: 4. This CDR3 has 15 residues. The chain's CDR3 is CASSPRQGAKNIQYF. Written as DNA, the CDR3 is TGTGCCAGCAGTCCTCGACAGGGGGCCAAAAACATTCAGTACTTC.

The chain combines TRBV29-1 with TRBJ2-7, with TRBD1 matching over 8 bases. V trimming: 5 bases; J trimming: 5 bases; junction bases outside the gene matches: 8. This CDR3 has 13 residues. Germline values: CDR1 SQVTM, CDR2 ANQGSEA. The CDR3 DNA follows: TGCAGCGTTCCCCGGACAGGGATGGACGAGCAGTACTTC. Translating gives CSVPRTGMDEQYF.

The V gene is TRBV24-1, the J gene TRBJ1-4; D is uncertain. Germline CDR1 is KGHDR and CDR2 is SFDVKD. The CDR3 spans 16 residues. Trimming left V 4 bases short and J 0 bases short, with 11 bases between. For the CDR3, the DNA is TGTGCCACCAGTGACGCCTCGGCGGCAACTAATGAAAAACTGTTTTTT. It translates to CATSDASAATNEKLFF.

The chain employs TRBV7-2 and TRBJ2-3; 7 nucleotides agree with TRBD1. Germline CDR1 is SGHTA and CDR2 is FQGNSA. The CDR3 loop spans 15 amino acids. V dropped 5 bases and J dropped 2; count of bases not matched to a gene: 7. CDR3 amino acids: CASSPGTAFTDTQYF. Written as DNA, the CDR3 is TGTGCCAGCAGCCCCGGGACAGCTTTCACAGATACGCAGTATTTT.

The chain recombines TRBV6-2 or TRBV6-3 with TRBJ1-2, with D hard to call. Germline CDR1 and CDR2: MNHEY and SVGEGT. With 5 bases removed from V and 7 bases from J, the gap between germline ends came to 17 bases. The CDR3 extends over 14 amino acids. CDR3 sequence (DNA): TGTGCCAGCAGTGAGCGGAGGGCGAGTGGTGGCTACACCTTC. Protein: CASSERRASGGYTF.

The chain employs TRBV13 and TRBJ1-1; D gene uncertain. CDR3 length equals 12 residues. Germline loops: CDR1 PRHDT, CDR2 FYEKMQ (reference sequence). V dropped 6 bases and J dropped 1 base, with 6 bases sitting between them. The CDR3 DNA follows: TGTGCCAGCAGTCCAGGGAACACTGAAGCTTTCTTT. Its translation: CASSPGNTEAFF.

The rearrangement uses TRBV6-2 or TRBV6-3 and TRBJ1-5, with a tentative D call TRBD1 (5 bases). Germline loops: CDR1 MNHEY, CDR2 SVGEGT. The CDR3 covers 14 residues. The germline V and J ends were trimmed by 2 bases and 4 bases, with 9 bases remaining between them. CDR3 in amino acids: CASSYDSLNQPQHF. Written as DNA, the CDR3 is TGTGCCAGCAGTTACGACAGCCTAAATCAGCCCCAGCATTTT.

The chain couples TRBV10-3 to TRBJ1-3; D might be TRBD1 (5 bases). The CDR3 runs to 14 residues. Germline loops: CDR1 ENHRY, CDR2 SYGVKD. V was cut by 3 bases and J by 0 bases, with 6 bases left in between. The CDR3 nucleotides read TGTGCCATCAGTGATGGGGCCTCTGGAAACACCATATATTTT. It is translated as CAISDGASGNTIYF.

The gene calls are TRBV3-1 (or the pseudogene TRBV3-2) and TRBJ2-1; 11 bases fit TRBD2. J lost 4 bases, V lost 4 bases, and 3 bases had no gene match. The CDR3 length is 15 residues. The germline V gene has CDR1 LGHDT and CDR2 YNNKEL (reference sequence). The CDR3 DNA is TGTGCCAGCAGCCGTAGCGGGGGGGGATACAATGAGCAGTTCTTC. This translates into CASSRSGGGYNEQFF.

CDR3 sequence (DNA): TGTGCCAGCAGTGAGTTCGGACTAGCGGTCGCCTACAATGAGCAGTTCTTC. As protein: CASSEFGLAVAYNEQFF. The chain couples TRBV6-4 to TRBJ2-1, with 10 bases matching TRBD2. V trimming: 3 bases; J trimming: 2 bases; junction bases outside the gene matches: 7. The germline V gene has CDR1 MRHNA and CDR2 SNTAGT. The CDR3 totals 17 residues.

The genes are TRBV25-1 and TRBJ2-3, with D perhaps matching TRBD2 (6 bases). The germline gives CDR1 MGHDK, CDR2 SYGVNS. This CDR3 is 17 amino acids long. The V and J ends lost 1 base and 1 base respectively, with 15 bases between them. The DNA of the CDR3 is TGTGCCAGCAGTGAATTGGGGCGGGGTTATGGCACAGATACGCAGTATTTT. Residues: CASSELGRGYGTDTQYF. Filled out from reference TRBV25-1 and TRBJ2-3, the complete variable domain reads EADIYQTPRYLVIGTGKKITLECSQTMGHDKMYWYQQDPGMELHLIHYSYGVNSTEKGDLSSESTVSRIRTEHFPLTLESARPSHTSQYLCASSELGRGYGTDTQYFGPGTRLTVL.

This rearrangement joins TRBV28 to TRBJ2-1; 7 positions agree with TRBD2. With 6 bases clipped from V and 2 bases from J, the junction kept 7 bases outside the gene matches. This CDR3 has 15 amino acids. In germline, CDR1 is MDHEN, CDR2 SYDVKM. The CDR3 DNA reads TGTGCCAGCAGGCCAACGGGACTAACCTACAATGAGCAGTTCTTC. It codes for CASRPTGLTYNEQFF.

The chain recombines TRBV24-1 with TRBJ1-4; 7 bases are shared with TRBD1. CDR1 is KGHDR and CDR2 is SFDVKD in the germline V gene. The CDR3 totals 14 residues. The ends lost 3 bases at V and 10 bases at J; junction bases unmatched: 7. The CDR3 coding sequence is TGTGCCACCAGTGATCGGACAGGCACAGGAAAACTGTTTTTT. It is translated as CATSDRTGTGKLFF.

This clone was detected once. V usage is TRBV5-5 and J usage is TRBJ1-3, with a weak D call TRBD1 (5 bases). There are 17 residues in the CDR3. The V gene lost 2 bases and the J gene lost 1 base, with 16 bases spanning the gap. CDR1 SGHKS and CDR2 YYEKEE come from the germline V gene (reference sequence). This chain's CDR3 is CASSFPRAGRSGNTIYF. The CDR3, as DNA: TGTGCCAGCAGCTTTCCCCGGGCAGGGCGGTCTGGAAACACCATATATTTT.

CDR3 residues: CASGQGQVTDTQYF. The DNA of the CDR3 is TGTGCTAGTGGCCAGGGGCAGGTCACAGATACGCAGTATTTT. The chain employs TRBV12-5 and TRBJ2-3; D may be TRBD1 (6 bases). CDR1 LGHNT and CDR2 FRNRAP come from the germline V gene. V lost 6 bases to trimming and J lost 2 bases, with 12 bases between them. This CDR3 has 14 amino acids.

The chain carries TRBV27 and TRBJ2-7; D might be TRBD2 (6 bases). Germline loops: CDR1 MNHEY, CDR2 SMNVEV (reference sequence). This CDR3 has 17 amino acids. Deletions cut 2 bases from V and 0 bases from J, with 17 bases between. CDR3 bases: TGTGCCAGCAGTTTACCTGCGGGACTTATGAGCTCCTACGAGCAGTACTTC. It codes for CASSLPAGLMSSYEQYF.

The chain employs TRBV3-1 (or the pseudogene TRBV3-2) and TRBJ2-7; 9 positions match TRBD1. The germline CDR1 and CDR2 sequences are LGHDT and YNNKEL (reference sequence). V shed 5 bases and J 2 bases; nucleotides not matched to a gene: 7. The CDR3 sequence is 15 residues long. In DNA, the CDR3 is TGTGCCAGCAGCAACAGAGGGACAGGGCCCTACGAGCAGTACTTC. Protein product: CASSNRGTGPYEQYF.

V is TRBV5-6 and J is TRBJ1-2, with a tentative D call TRBD1 (5 bases). V gave up 0 bases and J gave up 2 bases, with 8 bases separating them. The CDR3 covers 14 residues. The germline V gene encodes CDR1 SGHDT and CDR2 YYEEEE. In nucleotides, the CDR3 is TGTGCCAGCAGCTTGGGGGGCGGAAACTATGGCTACACCTTC. This sequence encodes CASSLGGGNYGYTF.

The J gene is TRBJ1-6, the V gene TRBV18, with 8 bases aligning to TRBD1. V lost 9 bases to trimming and J lost 7 bases; unmatched junction nucleotides: 8. The CDR3 runs 14 residues. Per germline, CDR1 KGHSH and CDR2 LQKENI. CDR3 DNA: TGTGCCAGTTCAGACAGGGGCGGGAATTCACCCCTCCACTTT. This sequence encodes CASSDRGGNSPLHF.

This clone is a singleton in its sample. CDR3 bases: TGTGCCGCGCACAGGGAGAACGATTCACCCCTCCACTTT. Translating gives CAAHRENDSPLHF. The rearrangement uses TRBV6-5 and TRBJ1-6; tentatively, D is TRBD1 (6 bases). The V end lost 11 bases, the J end lost 8 bases, and 16 bases lay between the germline ends. CDR3 size: 13 residues. CDR1 MNHEY and CDR2 SVGAGI come from the germline V gene.

The rearrangement joins TRBV3-1 (or the pseudogene TRBV3-2) to TRBJ2-7; D is uncertain. The germline V and J ends were trimmed by 1 base and 4 bases, with 8 bases remaining between them. The CDR3 has 13 residues. Looked up from germline, CDR1 is LGHDT and CDR2 is YNNKEL (reference sequence). CDR3 DNA sequence: TGTGCCAGCAGCCAAGGTCAGGCGTACGAGCAGTACTTC. Residues: CASSQGQAYEQYF.

The rearrangement joins TRBV2 to TRBJ1-1; 7 bases are shared with TRBD1. The V and J ends lost 7 bases and 1 base, in that order; junction bases with no gene match: 9. The CDR3 loop spans 15 amino acids. The germline gives CDR1 SNHLY, CDR2 FYNNEI. This chain's CDR3 is CASKHDTGANTEAFF. The CDR3 DNA sequence: TGTGCCAGCAAGCACGACACAGGGGCGAACACTGAAGCTTTCTTT.

This chain links TRBV29-1 with TRBJ2-1; the match to TRBD2 covers 7 bases. The J segment lost 4 bases and the V segment lost 0 bases, leaving 12 bases of the junction unmatched. CDR3 length: 17 amino acids. Germline-derived CDR1 and CDR2 are SQVTM and ANQGSEA. The DNA of the CDR3 is TGCAGCGTTGAAGAGGAGGGGAAAGGGCGGGGGTACAATGAGCAGTTCTTC. Translating gives CSVEEEGKGRGYNEQFF.

The chain links TRBV11-3 to TRBJ2-7, with a possible D match to TRBD1 (6 bases). The CDR3 length is 14 residues. V lost 5 bases and J 4 bases, leaving 15 bases between the germline ends. Germline CDR1 and CDR2: SGHNT and YENEEA. The CDR3 protein is CASSPRGSVYEQYF. CDR3 DNA: TGTGCCAGCAGCCCAAGGGGGAGTGTTTACGAGCAGTACTTC.

The chain joins TRBV12-3 or TRBV12-4 to TRBJ2-2; D is unresolved. Trimming took 1 base from V and 5 from J, leaving 5 bases between them. This CDR3 contains 13 residues. The CDR3: CASSLGPTGELFF. CDR3 in DNA: TGTGCCAGCAGTTTAGGTCCAACCGGGGAGCTGTTTTTT.

The chain carries TRBV7-9 and TRBJ2-7; TRBD2 matches 7 bases. V was pared by 3 bases and J by 0 bases, with 8 bases of the junction left unmatched. Germline CDR1 is SEHNR and CDR2 is FQNEAQ (reference sequence). This CDR3 comprises 16 residues. The CDR3 bases are TGTGCCAGCAGCTTCGGGCTCGGACTAGACTCCTACGAGCAGTACTTC. Translating it yields CASSFGLGLDSYEQYF.